These 14 T cell receptor beta chains were all obtained from the same sample, sequenced in a study of CD8+ T cells in alopecia areata (dated by TCRdb to between 2017 and 2018). Receptors were amplified or captured by the immunoSEQ multiplex PCR assay. RNA was extracted from all samples and reverse transcribed into cDNA as template for TCR sequencing. Entries here come from immuneACCESS through TCRdb and include only in-frame sequences with V and J called. Some clones fail to appear in such tables; in the studies checked, an unresolved V gene covers under half of the shortfall, and the cause of the remainder is unknown. The sample yields about 110,000 clones; 50% to 70% were counted once. In total, the top ten clones hold roughly 25% of the sample. The sequenced material came from NKG2D-low CD8+ T cells sorted from blood. This specimen's cell subset or site label, per the study, means: sorted CD8+ NKG2D-low blood T cells. Receptor source: a human donor with alopecia areata.

There are a few counts of this clone. CDR3 in DNA: TGCAGCGTGTCCTCGGGGAACATTCAGTACTTC. It is translated as CSVSSGNIQYF. This chain uses TRBV29-1 with TRBJ2-4, with D possibly being TRBD2 (5 bases). V shed 6 bases and J shed 7 bases, with 10 bases lying between them. There are 11 residues in the CDR3. Germline V gene sequence: CDR1 SQVTM, CDR2 ANQGSEA.

V is TRBV9 and J is TRBJ1-2; 9 bases map to TRBD1. Looked up from germline, CDR1 is SGDLS and CDR2 is YYNGEE. This CDR3 is built from 15 residues. J lost 2 bases, V lost 3 bases, and 5 bases had no gene match. The CDR3 loop reads CASSAGTGTNYGYTF. DNA for the CDR3: TGTGCCAGCAGCGCCGGGACAGGGACAAACTATGGCTACACCTTC. Using reference TRBV9 and TRBJ1-2 for the parts outside the CDR3, the full variable domain is DSGVTQTPKHLITATGQRVTLRCSPRSGDLSVYWYQQSLDQGLQFLIQYYNGEERAKGNILERFSAQQFPDLHSELNLSSLELGDSALYFCASSAGTGTNYGYTFGSGTRLTVV.

The chain couples TRBV2 to TRBJ1-1, with 7 bases identical to TRBD1. V lost 6 bases, J lost 1 base, and 5 bases stayed unmatched. CDR1 and CDR2 (germline): SNHLY, FYNNEI. The CDR3 extends over 14 amino acids. CDR3: CASSAGQQNTEAFF. The CDR3 bases are TGTGCCAGCAGCGCGGGACAGCAGAACACTGAAGCTTTCTTT.

The chain carries TRBV25-1 and TRBJ2-5; D is ambiguous. V was shortened by 3 bases and J by 1 base, with 12 bases between the two germline ends. The germline V gene has CDR1 MGHDK and CDR2 SYGVNS. The CDR3 is 15 residues long. The CDR3 protein is CASSDLRSPQETQYF. CDR3 sequence (DNA): TGTGCCAGCAGTGACCTCCGAAGCCCCCAAGAGACCCAGTACTTC.

This clone was seen more than once but under ten times. This chain uses TRBV5-6 with TRBJ2-1; D might be TRBD2 (6 bases). This CDR3 has 16 residues. The V end was cut by 0 bases, the J end by 2 bases, with 12 bases between. The germline V gene has CDR1 SGHDT and CDR2 YYEEEE. Here the CDR3 reads CASSLVPGAAYNEQFF. CDR3 coding DNA: TGTGCCAGCAGCTTGGTTCCGGGAGCCGCCTACAATGAGCAGTTCTTC.

The V call is TRBV5-1, the J call TRBJ1-1, with 7 positions matching TRBD1. CDR3 length equals 14 residues. In germline, CDR1 is SGHRS, CDR2 YFSETQ. The junction had 3 bases not matched to a gene; V was cut back by 0 bases and J by 4 bases. The CDR3: CASSLGTGPTEAFF. For the CDR3, the DNA is TGCGCCAGCAGCTTGGGGACAGGACCCACTGAAGCTTTCTTT.

This clone has just a few counts. The rearrangement links TRBV7-9 to TRBJ2-5; D perhaps matches TRBD2 (5 bases). With 5 bases removed from V and 5 bases from J, the gap between germline ends came to 24 bases. The CDR3 loop spans 17 amino acids. Germline V gives CDR1 SEHNR, CDR2 FQNEAQ (reference sequence). The CDR3 DNA follows: TGTGCCAGCAGCCGTTCGGGCCTGGGGAGATCGTACGAGACCCAGTACTTC. Its translation: CASSRSGLGRSYETQYF. Drawing the rest from reference TRBV7-9 and TRBJ2-5, the complete variable domain is DTGVSQNPRHKITKRGQNVTFRCDPISEHNRLYWYRQTLGQGPEFLTYFQNEAQLEKSRLLSDRFSAERPKGSFSTLEIQRTEQGDSAMYLCASSRSGLGRSYETQYFGPGTRLLVL.

The table lists this clone with a few counts. This chain uses TRBV28 with TRBJ2-2, with a weak D call TRBD1 (6 bases). V lost 3 bases to trimming and J lost 6 bases, with 20 bases between them. Looked up from germline, CDR1 is MDHEN and CDR2 is SYDVKM. There are 17 residues in the CDR3. This CDR3 reads CASSFIRAGESAGELFF. Written as DNA, the CDR3 is TGTGCCAGCAGTTTCATCAGGGCAGGGGAAAGTGCCGGGGAGCTGTTTTTT.

This chain connects TRBV4-1 to TRBJ1-1; D uncertain. Germline V gene data show CDR1 as MGHRA and CDR2 as YSYEKL. Trimming removed 4 bases from V and 0 bases from J, with 6 bases in between. The CDR3 covers 13 residues. The DNA for the CDR3 is TGCGCCAGCAGCCTAACGATGAACACTGAAGCTTTCTTT. Its translation: CASSLTMNTEAFF.

This clone appeared a few times. A far larger clone is only one base removed, so a read error is likely. The chain joins TRBV5-1 to TRBJ2-1; D is unresolved. CDR1 and CDR2 from the germline V gene are SGHRS and YFSETQ. The CDR3 totals 12 residues. Deletions cut 4 bases from V and 6 bases from J, with 8 bases between. CDR3 DNA sequence: TGCGCCAGCAGCCCTATTAGCAATGAGCAGTTCTTC. This gives the protein CASSPISNEQFF.

V gene TRBV5-6 combines with J gene TRBJ1-1, with D unclear. The CDR3 runs to 14 residues. V lost 0 bases, J lost 2 bases, and 8 bases lay in between. Germline V lookup: CDR1 SGHDT, CDR2 YYEEEE. The CDR3 region is CASSLGLGNTEAFF. CDR3 bases: TGTGCCAGCAGCTTGGGTCTGGGTAACACTGAAGCTTTCTTT.

The genes are TRBV6-5 and TRBJ2-1, with 9 positions matching TRBD2. V shed 6 bases, J shed 5 bases, and the junction held 8 bases outside the gene matches. Germline CDR1 is MNHEY and CDR2 is SVGAGI. This CDR3 has 15 amino acids. The CDR3 nucleotides read TGTGCCAGCAGGTTAGCGGGAGATGGGAACAATGAGCAGTTCTTC. This translates into CASRLAGDGNNEQFF.

This clone was seen a few times. The chain links TRBV21-1 to TRBJ2-5. TRBV21-1 is listed as a pseudogene. The CDR3 is 12 amino acids. The CDR3 protein is CASRDARETQYF. In DNA form, the CDR3 reads TGTGCCAGCAGGGACGCCCGAGAGACCCAGTACTTC.

This clone has only a few counts. V usage is TRBV29-1 and J usage is TRBJ2-7, with D unresolved. The CDR3 contains 13 residues. Trimming took off 6 bases at V and 0 bases at J, with 12 bases between the two ends. Germline CDR1 SQVTM, CDR2 ANQGSEA. The CDR3 coding sequence is TGCAGCGTGTCTGGAGTACTCTCCTACGAGCAGTACTTC. Amino acid sequence: CSVSGVLSYEQYF.